Shown below are 2 T cell receptor beta chains from a single sample sequenced in a study of blood T cell repertoires in COVID-19. TCRdb keeps only in-frame clones here, not all; method: immunoSEQ multiplex PCR. Found here are around 200,000 clones, approximately 85% of them singletons; the top ten hold 5% to 7.5%. Input material: PBMCs or T cells enriched from blood (not recorded which). These receptors originate from a man in his forties who had recovered from COVID-19.

This chain joins TRBV30 and TRBJ1-2; a possible D gene is TRBD1 (6 bases). Germline CDR1 reads GTSNPN; CDR2 reads SVGIG (reference sequence). The CDR3 spans 15 residues. The V end lost 0 bases, the J end lost 4 bases, and 15 bases lay between the germline ends. The DNA for the CDR3 is TGTGCCTGGAGTGTCTTACGAGGGGGGGGCTATGGCTACACCTTC. This sequence encodes CAWSVLRGGGYGYTF.

The chain couples TRBV9 to TRBJ2-7; the D gene is possibly TRBD2 (7 bases). Germline CDR1 and CDR2: SGDLS and YYNGEE. The V end lost 5 bases, the J end lost 5 bases, and 23 bases lay between the germline ends. The CDR3 consists of 16 residues. The CDR3 is CASSPLSGGPGDEQYF. CDR3 in DNA: TGTGCCAGCAGTCCCCTGTCGGGGGGTCCAGGGGACGAGCAGTACTTC.